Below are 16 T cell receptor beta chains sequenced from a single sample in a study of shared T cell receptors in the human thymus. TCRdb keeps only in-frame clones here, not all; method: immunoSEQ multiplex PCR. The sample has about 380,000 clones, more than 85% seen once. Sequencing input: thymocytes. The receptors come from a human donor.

The CDR3 region has the DNA TGTGCCAGCAGCCCCCGCCAGGGGATAAACACTGAAGCTTTCTTT. Amino acids: CASSPRQGINTEAFF. The chain employs TRBV11-2 and TRBJ1-1; D is perhaps TRBD1 (6 bases). The germline V gene encodes CDR1 SGHAT and CDR2 FQNNGV. CDR3 length: 15 amino acids. Trimming stripped 5 bases from V and 2 bases from J, with 15 bases between.

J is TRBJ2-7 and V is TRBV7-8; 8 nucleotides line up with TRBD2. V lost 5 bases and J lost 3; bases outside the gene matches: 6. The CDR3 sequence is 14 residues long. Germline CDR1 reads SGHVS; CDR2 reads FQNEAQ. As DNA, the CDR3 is TGTGCCAGCAGCCGTCGGGGGGGCAACTACGAGCAGTACTTC. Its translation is CASSRRGGNYEQYF.

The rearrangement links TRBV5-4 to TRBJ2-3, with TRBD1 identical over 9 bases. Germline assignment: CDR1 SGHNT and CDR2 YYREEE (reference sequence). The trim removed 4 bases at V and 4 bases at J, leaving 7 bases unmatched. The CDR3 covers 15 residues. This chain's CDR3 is CASSPWTGEADTQYF. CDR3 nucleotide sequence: TGTGCCAGCAGCCCGTGGACAGGGGAGGCAGATACGCAGTATTTT.

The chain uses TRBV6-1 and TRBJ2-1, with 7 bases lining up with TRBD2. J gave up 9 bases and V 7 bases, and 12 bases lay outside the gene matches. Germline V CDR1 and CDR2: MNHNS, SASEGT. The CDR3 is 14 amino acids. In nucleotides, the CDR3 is TGTGCCAGCAAGGAGCGGGGAAATAGTGGTGAGCAGTTCTTC. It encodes CASKERGNSGEQFF.

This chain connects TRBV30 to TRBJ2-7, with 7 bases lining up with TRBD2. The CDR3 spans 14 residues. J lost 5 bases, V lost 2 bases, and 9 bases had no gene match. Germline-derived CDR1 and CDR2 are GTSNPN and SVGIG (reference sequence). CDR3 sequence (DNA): TGTGCCTGGAGTCTCGGGACTATAAACAACGAGCAGTACTTC. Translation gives CAWSLGTINNEQYF.

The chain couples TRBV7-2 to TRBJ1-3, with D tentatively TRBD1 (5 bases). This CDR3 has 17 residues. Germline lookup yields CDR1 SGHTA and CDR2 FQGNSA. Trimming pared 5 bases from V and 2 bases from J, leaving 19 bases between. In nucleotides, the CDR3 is TGTGCCAGCAGCATCGCACCGGGACCAATACCTGGAAACACCATATATTTT. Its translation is CASSIAPGPIPGNTIYF.

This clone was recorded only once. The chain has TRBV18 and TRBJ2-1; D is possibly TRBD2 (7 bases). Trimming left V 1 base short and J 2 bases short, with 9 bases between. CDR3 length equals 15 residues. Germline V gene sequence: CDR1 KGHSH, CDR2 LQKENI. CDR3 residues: CASSPRGGPYNEQFF. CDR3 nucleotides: TGTGCCAGCTCACCACGGGGGGGCCCCTACAATGAGCAGTTCTTC.

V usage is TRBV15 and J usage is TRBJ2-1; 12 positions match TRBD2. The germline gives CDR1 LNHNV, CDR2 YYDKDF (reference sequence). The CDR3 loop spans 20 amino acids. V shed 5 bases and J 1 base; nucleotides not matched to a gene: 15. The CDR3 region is CATSGYPPGLAGRSYNEQFF. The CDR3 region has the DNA TGTGCCACCAGCGGCTATCCCCCCGGACTAGCGGGAAGGTCCTACAATGAGCAGTTCTTC. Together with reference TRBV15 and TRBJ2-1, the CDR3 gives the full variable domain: DAMVIQNPRYQVTQFGKPVTLSCSQTLNHNVMYWYQQKSSQAPKLLFHYYDKDFNNEADTPDNFQSRRPNTSFCFLDIRSPGLGDTAMYLCATSGYPPGLAGRSYNEQFFGPGTRLTVL.

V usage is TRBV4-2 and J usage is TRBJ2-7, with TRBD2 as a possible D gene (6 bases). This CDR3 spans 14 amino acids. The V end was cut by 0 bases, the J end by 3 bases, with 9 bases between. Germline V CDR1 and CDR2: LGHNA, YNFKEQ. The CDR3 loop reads CASSQEGDFYEQYF. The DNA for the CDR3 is TGTGCCAGCAGCCAAGAAGGGGACTTCTACGAGCAGTACTTC.

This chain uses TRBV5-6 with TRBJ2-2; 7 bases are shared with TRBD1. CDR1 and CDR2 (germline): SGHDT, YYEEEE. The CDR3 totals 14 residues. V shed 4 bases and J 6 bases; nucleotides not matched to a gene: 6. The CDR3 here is CASSRVQGPGELFF. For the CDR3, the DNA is TGTGCCAGCAGCCGCGTACAGGGGCCCGGGGAGCTGTTTTTT.

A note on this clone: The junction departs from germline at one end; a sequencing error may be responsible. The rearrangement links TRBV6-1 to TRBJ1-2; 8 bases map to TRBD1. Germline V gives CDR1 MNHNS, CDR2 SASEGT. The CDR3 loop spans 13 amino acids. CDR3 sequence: CASREDRGYGYTF. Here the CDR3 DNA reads TGTGCCAGCAGGGAAGACAGGGGCTATGGCTACACCTTC.

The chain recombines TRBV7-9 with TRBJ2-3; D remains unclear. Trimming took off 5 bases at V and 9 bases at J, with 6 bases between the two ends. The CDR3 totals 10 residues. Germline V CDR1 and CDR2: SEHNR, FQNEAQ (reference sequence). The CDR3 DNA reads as TGTGCCAGCAGCCCCCGCACGCAGTATTTT. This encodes CASSPRTQYF. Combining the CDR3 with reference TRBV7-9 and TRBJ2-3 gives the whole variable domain DTGVSQNPRHKITKRGQNVTFRCDPISEHNRLYWYRQTLGQGPEFLTYFQNEAQLEKSRLLSDRFSAERPKGSFSTLEIQRTEQGDSAMYLCASSPRTQYFGPGTRLTVL.

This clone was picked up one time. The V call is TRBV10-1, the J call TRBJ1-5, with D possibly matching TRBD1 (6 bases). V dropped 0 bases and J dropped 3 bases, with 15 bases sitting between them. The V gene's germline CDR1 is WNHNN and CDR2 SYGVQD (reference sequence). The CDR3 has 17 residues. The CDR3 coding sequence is TGCGCCAGCAGTGAGTCGCCGGGACAAGAAATCAATCAGCCCCAGCATTTT. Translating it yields CASSESPGQEINQPQHF.

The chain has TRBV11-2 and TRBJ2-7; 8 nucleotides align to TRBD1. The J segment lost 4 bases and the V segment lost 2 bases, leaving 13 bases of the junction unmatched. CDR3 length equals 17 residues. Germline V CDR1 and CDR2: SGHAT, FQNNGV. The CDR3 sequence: CASSLRTGLISLYEQYF. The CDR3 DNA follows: TGTGCCAGCAGCTTAAGGACAGGGCTGATCTCCCTTTACGAGCAGTACTTC.

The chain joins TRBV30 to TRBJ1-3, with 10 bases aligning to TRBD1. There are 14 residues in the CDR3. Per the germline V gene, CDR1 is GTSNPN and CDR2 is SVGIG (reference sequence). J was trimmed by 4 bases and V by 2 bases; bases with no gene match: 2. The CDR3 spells CAWSTTGGGNTIYF. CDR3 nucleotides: TGTGCCTGGAGTACGACAGGGGGCGGAAACACCATATATTTT.

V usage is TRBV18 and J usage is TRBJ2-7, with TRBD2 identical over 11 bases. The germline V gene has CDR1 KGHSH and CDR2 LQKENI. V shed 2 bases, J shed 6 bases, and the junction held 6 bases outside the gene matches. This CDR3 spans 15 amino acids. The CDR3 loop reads CASSPAASGRPEQYF. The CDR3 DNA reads TGTGCCAGCTCACCAGCGGCTAGCGGGAGGCCCGAGCAGTACTTC. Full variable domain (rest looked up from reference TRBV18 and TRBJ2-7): NAGVMQNPRHLVRRRGQEARLRCSPMKGHSHVYWYRQLPEEGLKFMVYLQKENIIDESGMPKERFSAEFPKEGPSILRIQQVVRGDSAAYFCASSPAASGRPEQYFGPGTRLTVT.